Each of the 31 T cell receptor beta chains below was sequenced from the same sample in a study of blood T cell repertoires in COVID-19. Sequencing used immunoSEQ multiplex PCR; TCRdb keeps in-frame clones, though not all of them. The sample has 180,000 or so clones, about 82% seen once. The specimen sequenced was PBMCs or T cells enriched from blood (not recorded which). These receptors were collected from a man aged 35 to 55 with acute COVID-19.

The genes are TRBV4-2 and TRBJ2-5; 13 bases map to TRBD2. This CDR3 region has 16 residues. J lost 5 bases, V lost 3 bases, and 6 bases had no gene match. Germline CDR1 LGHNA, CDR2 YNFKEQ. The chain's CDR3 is CASSQSGLAGDETQYF. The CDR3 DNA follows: TGTGCCAGCAGCCAGAGCGGACTAGCGGGAGATGAGACCCAGTACTTC.

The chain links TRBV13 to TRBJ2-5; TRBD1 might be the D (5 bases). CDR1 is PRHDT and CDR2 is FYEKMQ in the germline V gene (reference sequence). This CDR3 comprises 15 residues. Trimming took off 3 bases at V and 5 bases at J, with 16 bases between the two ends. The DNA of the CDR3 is TGTGCCAGCAGCTTTAGGGGTCAGGCCCGGGAGACCCAGTACTTC. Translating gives CASSFRGQARETQYF.

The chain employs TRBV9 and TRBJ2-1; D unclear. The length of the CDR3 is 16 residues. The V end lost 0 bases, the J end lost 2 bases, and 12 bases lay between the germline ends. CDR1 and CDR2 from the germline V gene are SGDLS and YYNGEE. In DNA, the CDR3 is TGTGCCAGCAGCGTAGTCCGGTCTGGGCCCTACAATGAGCAGTTCTTC. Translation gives CASSVVRSGPYNEQFF.

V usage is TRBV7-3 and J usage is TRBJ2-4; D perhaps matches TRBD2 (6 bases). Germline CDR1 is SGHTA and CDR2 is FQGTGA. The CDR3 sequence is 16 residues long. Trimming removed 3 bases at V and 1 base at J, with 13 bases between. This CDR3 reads CASSFRRDHAKNIQYF. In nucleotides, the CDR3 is TGTGCCAGCAGCTTTAGGCGGGATCACGCCAAAAACATTCAGTACTTC.

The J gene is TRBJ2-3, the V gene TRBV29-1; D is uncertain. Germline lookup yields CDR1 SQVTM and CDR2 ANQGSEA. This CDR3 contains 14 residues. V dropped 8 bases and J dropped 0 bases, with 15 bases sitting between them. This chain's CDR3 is CSSGGSPSTDTQYF. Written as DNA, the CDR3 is TGCAGCTCCGGCGGTAGCCCCAGCACAGATACGCAGTATTTT.

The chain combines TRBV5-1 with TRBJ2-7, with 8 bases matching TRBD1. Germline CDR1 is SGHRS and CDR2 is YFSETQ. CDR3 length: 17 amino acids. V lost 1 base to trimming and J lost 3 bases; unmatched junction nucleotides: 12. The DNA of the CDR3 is TGCGCCAGCAGCTTGCAGGGGGCGAGGTCCGTGGGCTACGAGCAGTACTTC. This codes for CASSLQGARSVGYEQYF.

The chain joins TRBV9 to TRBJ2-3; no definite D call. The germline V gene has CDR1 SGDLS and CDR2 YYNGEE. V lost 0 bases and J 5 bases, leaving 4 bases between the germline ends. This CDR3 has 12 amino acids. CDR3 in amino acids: CASSVALDTQYF. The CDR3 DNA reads TGTGCCAGCAGCGTAGCTTTAGATACGCAGTATTTT.

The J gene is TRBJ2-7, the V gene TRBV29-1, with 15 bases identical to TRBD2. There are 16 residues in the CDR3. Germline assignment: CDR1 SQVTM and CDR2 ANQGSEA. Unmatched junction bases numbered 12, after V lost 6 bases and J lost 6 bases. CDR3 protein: CSVVGLAGGHGSEQYF. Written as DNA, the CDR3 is TGCAGCGTCGTAGGACTAGCGGGAGGGCATGGGAGCGAGCAGTACTTC.

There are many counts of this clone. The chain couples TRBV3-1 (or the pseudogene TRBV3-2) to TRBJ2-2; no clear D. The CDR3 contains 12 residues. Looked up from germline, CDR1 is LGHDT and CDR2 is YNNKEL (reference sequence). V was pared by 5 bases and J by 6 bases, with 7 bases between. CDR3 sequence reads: CASSTVAGELFF. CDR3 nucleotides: TGTGCCAGCAGCACAGTGGCCGGGGAGCTGTTTTTT.

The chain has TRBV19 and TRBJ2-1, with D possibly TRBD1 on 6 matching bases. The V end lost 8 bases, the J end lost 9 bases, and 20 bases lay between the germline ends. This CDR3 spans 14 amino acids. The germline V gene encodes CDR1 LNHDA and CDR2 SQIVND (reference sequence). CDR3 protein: CASEYGGGGGEQFF. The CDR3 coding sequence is TGTGCCAGTGAATATGGGGGCGGAGGAGGTGAGCAGTTCTTC.

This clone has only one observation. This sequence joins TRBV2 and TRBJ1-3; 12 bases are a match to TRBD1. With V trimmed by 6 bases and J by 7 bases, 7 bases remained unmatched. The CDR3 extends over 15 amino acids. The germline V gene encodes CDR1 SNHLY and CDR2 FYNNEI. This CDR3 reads CASSWDRGLENTIYF. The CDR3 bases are TGTGCCAGCAGCTGGGACAGGGGGCTGGAGAACACCATATATTTT.

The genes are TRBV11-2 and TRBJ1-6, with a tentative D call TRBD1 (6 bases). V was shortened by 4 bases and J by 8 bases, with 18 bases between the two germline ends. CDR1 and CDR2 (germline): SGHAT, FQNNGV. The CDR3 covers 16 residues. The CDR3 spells CASSSQGGRGDSPLHF. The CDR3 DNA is TGTGCCAGCAGCTCCCAGGGCGGCAGGGGTGATTCACCCCTCCACTTT.

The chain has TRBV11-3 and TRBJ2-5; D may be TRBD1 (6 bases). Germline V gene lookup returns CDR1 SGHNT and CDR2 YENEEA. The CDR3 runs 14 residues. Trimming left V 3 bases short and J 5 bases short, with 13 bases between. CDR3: CASSFSGVSETQYF. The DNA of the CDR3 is TGTGCCAGCAGCTTTTCAGGGGTGTCGGAGACCCAGTACTTC. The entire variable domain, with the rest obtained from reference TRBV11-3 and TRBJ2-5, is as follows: EAGVVQSPRYKIIEKKQPVAFWCNPISGHNTLYWYLQNLGQGPELLIRYENEEAVDDSQLPKDRFSAERLKGVDSTLKIQPAELGDSAVYLCASSFSGVSETQYFGPGTRLLVL.

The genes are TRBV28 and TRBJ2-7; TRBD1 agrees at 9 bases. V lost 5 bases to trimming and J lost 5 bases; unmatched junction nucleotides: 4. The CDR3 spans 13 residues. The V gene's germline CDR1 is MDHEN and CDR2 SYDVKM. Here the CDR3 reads CASSPRTGDEQYF. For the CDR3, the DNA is TGTGCCAGCAGTCCCCGGACAGGGGACGAGCAGTACTTC.

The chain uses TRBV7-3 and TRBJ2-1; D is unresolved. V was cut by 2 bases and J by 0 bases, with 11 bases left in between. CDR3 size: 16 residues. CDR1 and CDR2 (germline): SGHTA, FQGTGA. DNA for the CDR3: TGTGCCAGCAGCTTATACTCGTCAAGCTCCTACAATGAGCAGTTCTTC. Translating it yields CASSLYSSSSYNEQFF.

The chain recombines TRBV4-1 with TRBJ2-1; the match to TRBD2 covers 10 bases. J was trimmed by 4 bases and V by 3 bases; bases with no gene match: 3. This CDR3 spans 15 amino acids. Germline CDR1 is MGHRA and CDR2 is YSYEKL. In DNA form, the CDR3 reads TGCGCCAGCAGCCACAGGACTAGCGGTTACAATGAGCAGTTCTTC. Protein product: CASSHRTSGYNEQFF.

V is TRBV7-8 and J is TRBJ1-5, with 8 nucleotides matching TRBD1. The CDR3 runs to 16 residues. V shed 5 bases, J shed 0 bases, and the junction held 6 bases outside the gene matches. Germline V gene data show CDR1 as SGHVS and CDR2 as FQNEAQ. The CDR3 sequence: CASSLRDRYSNQPQHF. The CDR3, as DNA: TGTGCCAGCAGCCTCCGGGACAGGTATAGCAATCAGCCCCAGCATTTT.

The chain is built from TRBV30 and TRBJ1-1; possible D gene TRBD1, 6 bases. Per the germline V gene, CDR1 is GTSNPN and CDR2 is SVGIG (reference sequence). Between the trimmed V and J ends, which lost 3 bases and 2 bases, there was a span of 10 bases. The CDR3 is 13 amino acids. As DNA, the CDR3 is TGTGCCTGGAGGCAGGGGCCAAACACTGAAGCTTTCTTT. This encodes CAWRQGPNTEAFF. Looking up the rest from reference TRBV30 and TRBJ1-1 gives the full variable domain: SQTIHQWPATLVQPVGSPLSLECTVEGTSNPNLYWYRQAAGRGLQLLFYSVGIGQISSEVPQNLSASRPQDRQFILSSKKLLLSDSGFYLCAWRQGPNTEAFFGQGTRLTVV.

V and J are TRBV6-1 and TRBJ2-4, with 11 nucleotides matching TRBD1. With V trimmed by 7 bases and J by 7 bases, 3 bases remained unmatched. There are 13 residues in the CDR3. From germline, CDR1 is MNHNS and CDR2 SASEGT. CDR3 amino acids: CASIGTGGNIQYF. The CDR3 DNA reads TGTGCCAGCATTGGGACAGGGGGTAACATTCAGTACTTC.

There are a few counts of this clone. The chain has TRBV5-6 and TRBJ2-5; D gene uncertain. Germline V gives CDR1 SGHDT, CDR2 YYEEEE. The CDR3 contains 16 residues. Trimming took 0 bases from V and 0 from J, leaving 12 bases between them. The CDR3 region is CASSLVTARYQETQYF. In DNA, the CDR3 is TGTGCCAGCAGCTTGGTTACCGCGCGCTACCAAGAGACCCAGTACTTC.

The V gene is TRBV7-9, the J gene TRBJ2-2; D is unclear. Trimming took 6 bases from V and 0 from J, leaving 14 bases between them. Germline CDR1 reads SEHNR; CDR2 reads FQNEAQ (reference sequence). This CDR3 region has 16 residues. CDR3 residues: CASRSRRSANTGELFF. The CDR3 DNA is TGTGCCAGCAGATCCCGCCGGAGTGCGAACACCGGGGAGCTGTTTTTT.

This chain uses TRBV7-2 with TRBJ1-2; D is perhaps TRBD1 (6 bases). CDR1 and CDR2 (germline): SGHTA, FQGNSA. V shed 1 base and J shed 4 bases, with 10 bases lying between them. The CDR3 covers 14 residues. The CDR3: CASSLVGGAYGYTF. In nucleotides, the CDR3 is TGTGCCAGCAGCTTAGTTGGGGGGGCCTATGGCTACACCTTC.

DNA for the CDR3: TGTGCCAGCAGCCTGGGGCAGTCTCCGTCCTACGAGCAGTACTTC. It specifies CASSLGQSPSYEQYF. The V call is TRBV9, the J call TRBJ2-7; D possibly corresponds to TRBD1 (5 bases). The CDR3 is made up of 15 amino acids. V was pared by 4 bases and J by 1 base, with 15 bases between. In germline, CDR1 is SGDLS, CDR2 YYNGEE.

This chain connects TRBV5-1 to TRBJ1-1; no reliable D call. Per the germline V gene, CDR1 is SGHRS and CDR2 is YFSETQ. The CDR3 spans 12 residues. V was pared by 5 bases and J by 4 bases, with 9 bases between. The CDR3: CASRERSTEAFF. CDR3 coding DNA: TGCGCCAGCAGGGAACGGAGCACTGAAGCTTTCTTT.

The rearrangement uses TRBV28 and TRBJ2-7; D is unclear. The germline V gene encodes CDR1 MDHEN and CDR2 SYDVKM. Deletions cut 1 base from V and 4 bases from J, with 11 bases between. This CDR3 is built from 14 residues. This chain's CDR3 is CASSLLVGWYEQYF. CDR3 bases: TGTGCCAGCAGTTTATTAGTGGGCTGGTACGAGCAGTACTTC. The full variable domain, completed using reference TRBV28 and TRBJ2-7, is DVKVTQSSRYLVKRTGEKVFLECVQDMDHENMFWYRQDPGLGLRLIYFSYDVKMKEKGDIPEGYSVSREKKERFSLILESASTNQTSMYLCASSLLVGWYEQYFGPGTRLTVT.

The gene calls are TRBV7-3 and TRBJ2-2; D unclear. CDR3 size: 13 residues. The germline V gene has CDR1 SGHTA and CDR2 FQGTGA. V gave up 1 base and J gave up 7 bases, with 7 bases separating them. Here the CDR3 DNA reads TGTGCCAGCAGCTTAATCCTCCTCGGGGAGCTGTTTTTT. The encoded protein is CASSLILLGELFF. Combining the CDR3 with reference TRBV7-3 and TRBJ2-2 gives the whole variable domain GAGVSQTPSNKVTEKGKYVELRCDPISGHTALYWYRQSLGQGPEFLIYFQGTGAADDSGLPNDRFFAVRPEGSVSTLKIQRTERGDSAVYLCASSLILLGELFFGEGSRLTVL.

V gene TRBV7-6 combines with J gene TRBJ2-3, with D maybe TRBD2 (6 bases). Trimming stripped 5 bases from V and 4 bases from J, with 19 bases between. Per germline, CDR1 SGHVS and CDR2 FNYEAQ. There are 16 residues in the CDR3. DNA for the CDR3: TGTGCCAGCAGCCCCCTTAGCGGAGTAAAGGCAGATACGCAGTATTTT. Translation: CASSPLSGVKADTQYF.

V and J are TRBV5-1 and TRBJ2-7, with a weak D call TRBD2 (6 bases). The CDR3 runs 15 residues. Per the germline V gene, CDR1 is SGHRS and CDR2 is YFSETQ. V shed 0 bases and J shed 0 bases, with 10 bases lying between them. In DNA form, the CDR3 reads TGCGCCAGCAGCTTGGCTCCTAGCGCCTCCTACGAGCAGTACTTC. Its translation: CASSLAPSASYEQYF.

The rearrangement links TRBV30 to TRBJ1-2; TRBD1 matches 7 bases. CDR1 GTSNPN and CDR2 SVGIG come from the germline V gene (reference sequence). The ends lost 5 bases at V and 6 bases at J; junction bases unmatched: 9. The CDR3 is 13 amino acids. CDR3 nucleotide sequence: TGTGCCTGGGGCCGAAGACAGGGAGATGGCTACACCTTC. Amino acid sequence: CAWGRRQGDGYTF.

The CDR3, as DNA: TGTGCCAGCAGTTTCCTATACGAGCAGTACTTC. The encoded protein is CASSFLYEQYF. V is TRBV28 and J is TRBJ2-7; D call uncertain. Trimming removed 3 bases at V and 4 bases at J, with 4 bases between. The germline gives CDR1 MDHEN, CDR2 SYDVKM. The CDR3 totals 11 residues. The complete variable domain, with remaining parts taken from reference TRBV28 and TRBJ2-7, reads DVKVTQSSRYLVKRTGEKVFLECVQDMDHENMFWYRQDPGLGLRLIYFSYDVKMKEKGDIPEGYSVSREKKERFSLILESASTNQTSMYLCASSFLYEQYFGPGTRLTVT.

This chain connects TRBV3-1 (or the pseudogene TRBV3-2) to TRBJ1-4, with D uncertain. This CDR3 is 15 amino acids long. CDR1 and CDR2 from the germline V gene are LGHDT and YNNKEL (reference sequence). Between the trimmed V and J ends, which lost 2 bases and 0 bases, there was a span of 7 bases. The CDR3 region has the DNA TGTGCCAGCAGCCAATTAGATGCAACTAATGAAAAACTGTTTTTT. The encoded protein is CASSQLDATNEKLFF.